The present TCR beta chain was sequenced within a study of blood T cell repertoires in COVID-19. Clones were read by immunoSEQ multiplex PCR, and TCRdb kept only the in-frame ones, dropping some. The top ten hold more than 1% of the sample, which has about 380,000 clones, roughly 80% seen once. This CDR3 has 13 amino acids. V dropped 2 bases and J dropped 11 bases, with 10 bases sitting between them. This clone was recorded once. Sequencing used peripheral blood. The TCR comes from a human donor with acute or convalescent COVID-19. The donor label of this sample is uncertain. J is TRBJ1-6 and V is TRBV12-3 or TRBV12-4, with D possibly TRBD1 on 5 matching bases. The CDR3 loop reads CASSLQAGPPLHF. CDR3 nucleotides: TGTGCCAGCAGTTTACAAGCGGGGCCACCCCTCCACTTT.